Each of the 25 T cell receptor beta chains below was sequenced from the same sample in a study of CD8+ T cells in alopecia areata. Investigators isolated RNA and reverse transcribed it into cDNA to act as the sequencing template. Sequenced by immunoSEQ multiplex PCR; TCRdb stores in-frame clones only, minus some. The top ten hold approximately 3% of the sample, which has roughly 120,000 clones, 30% to 40% seen once. The sample taken for sequencing was CD4+ T cells sorted from blood. Source of these receptors: a human donor with alopecia areata.

The DNA for the CDR3 is TGTGCCAGCAGCTTAGTCTCGGGATATGGCTACACCTTC. Its protein product is CASSLVSGYGYTF. This chain links TRBV7-2 with TRBJ1-2; D gene uncertain. V lost 1 base and J 5 bases, leaving 8 bases between the germline ends. The germline CDR1 and CDR2 sequences are SGHTA and FQGNSA. This CDR3 has 13 amino acids.

This clone was counted between two and nine times. The chain links TRBV5-6 to TRBJ2-1, with D tentatively TRBD2 (5 bases). Germline V gene data show CDR1 as SGHDT and CDR2 as YYEEEE. Trimming cost V 1 base and J 4 bases, with 15 bases left between them. CDR3 length equals 16 residues. The CDR3 DNA reads as TGTGCCAGCAGCTTGCGAGGAAAAGCGGTATACAATGAGCAGTTCTTC. It translates to CASSLRGKAVYNEQFF.

This chain joins TRBV29-1 and TRBJ1-2, with a tentative D call TRBD1 (6 bases). Trimming removed 7 bases at V and 4 bases at J, with 16 bases between. Per the germline V gene, CDR1 is SQVTM and CDR2 is ANQGSEA. The CDR3 extends over 13 amino acids. Here the CDR3 reads CSAVRGGGYGYTF. CDR3 nucleotides: TGCAGCGCCGTTCGGGGGGGCGGCTATGGCTACACCTTC.

Only a few counts were recorded for this clone. This chain connects TRBV29-1 to TRBJ1-1; 7 bases line up with TRBD1. After removal of 6 bases from V and 11 bases from J, the junction contained 12 bases not matched to a gene. Germline V CDR1 and CDR2: SQVTM, ANQGSEA. The CDR3 has 12 residues. CDR3 amino acids: CSVPRGDAGAFF. CDR3 DNA sequence: TGCAGCGTCCCCAGGGGGGACGCAGGCGCTTTCTTT. Supplemented by reference TRBV29-1 and TRBJ1-1, the full variable domain reads SAVISQKPSRDICQRGTSLTIQCQVDSQVTMMFWYRQQPGQSLTLIATANQGSEATYESGFVIDKFPISRPNLTFSTLTVSNMSPEDSSIYLCSVPRGDAGAFFGQGTRLTVV.

The chain joins TRBV15 to TRBJ2-7; tentative D call: TRBD2 (5 bases). In germline, CDR1 is LNHNV, CDR2 YYDKDF (reference sequence). The V end was cut by 0 bases, the J end by 0 bases, with 9 bases between. The CDR3 sequence is 15 residues long. The CDR3 protein is CATSRDTRDSYEQYF. The DNA of the CDR3 is TGTGCCACCAGCAGAGACACTAGGGACTCCTACGAGCAGTACTTC.

The chain links TRBV29-1 to TRBJ2-1; no firm D call. Germline V gene data show CDR1 as SQVTM and CDR2 as ANQGSEA. V lost 5 bases and J lost 7, with 9 bases in between. The length of the CDR3 is 11 residues. The DNA for the CDR3 is TGCAGCGTTCCCCGTTTGAATGAGCAGTTCTTC. Its translation is CSVPRLNEQFF.

The count of this clone is one. The chain carries TRBV4-3 and TRBJ2-1; 7 nucleotides match TRBD1. Germline loops: CDR1 LGHNA, CDR2 YSLEER. This CDR3 is 16 amino acids long. V lost 0 bases to trimming and J lost 7 bases; unmatched junction nucleotides: 9. The CDR3 here is CASSQERRQGRNEQFF. CDR3 nucleotides: TGCGCCAGCAGCCAAGAGCGGAGACAGGGCCGGAATGAGCAGTTCTTC.

There are a few counts of this clone. The rearrangement uses TRBV19 and TRBJ2-7, with D possibly TRBD2 on 5 matching bases. The CDR3 loop spans 13 amino acids. Germline V lookup: CDR1 LNHDA, CDR2 SQIVND (reference sequence). Trimming pared 7 bases from V and 2 bases from J, leaving 12 bases between. CDR3 sequence (DNA): TGTGCCAGTAACCGGGGAACACCCTACGAGCAGTACTTC. Translation: CASNRGTPYEQYF.

Only a few counts were recorded for this clone. The V and J genes are TRBV7-9 and TRBJ2-3; D unresolved. The V gene lost 5 bases and the J gene lost 2 bases, with 5 bases spanning the gap. This CDR3 contains 12 residues. Germline V lookup: CDR1 SEHNR, CDR2 FQNEAQ (reference sequence). CDR3 amino acids: CASSLLTDTQYF. The CDR3 DNA is TGTGCCAGCAGCCTTCTCACAGATACGCAGTATTTT.

The chain recombines TRBV5-1 with TRBJ2-3, with TRBD1 identical over 7 bases. Germline lookup yields CDR1 SGHRS and CDR2 YFSETQ. This CDR3 spans 15 amino acids. The trim removed 0 bases at V and 0 bases at J, leaving 1 base unmatched. CDR3 nucleotide sequence: TGCGCCAGCAGCTTGGTGGGACAGAGCACAGATACGCAGTATTTT. This translates into CASSLVGQSTDTQYF.

This clone was detected a few times. The gene calls are TRBV29-1 and TRBJ2-1; no clear D gene. Trimming took 2 bases from V and 3 from J, leaving 8 bases between them. Germline-derived CDR1 and CDR2 are SQVTM and ANQGSEA. This CDR3 contains 13 residues. CDR3 bases: TGCAGCGTTGAAAGGAGCTTCTACAATGAGCAGTTCTTC. The encoded protein is CSVERSFYNEQFF.

The chain joins TRBV11-3 to TRBJ1-5; D gene unclear. Trimming cost V 3 bases and J 3 bases, with 9 bases left between them. The CDR3 totals 14 residues. Germline-derived CDR1 and CDR2 are SGHNT and YENEEA. The CDR3 nucleotides are TGTGCCAGCAGCTTGGACGGGATCAATCAGCCCCAGCATTTT. Its protein is CASSLDGINQPQHF.

The CDR3 coding sequence is TGTGCCAGCAGCTTAAACTCGGGGGGCGACTATGGCTACACCTTC. It yields the protein CASSLNSGGDYGYTF. This sequence joins TRBV7-2 and TRBJ1-2, with D possibly TRBD1 on 6 matching bases. Germline CDR1 and CDR2: SGHTA and FQGNSA. Trimming took 2 bases from V and 3 from J, leaving 13 bases between them. The CDR3 is made up of 15 amino acids. Variable domain in full (rest from reference TRBV7-2 and TRBJ1-2): GAGVSQSPSNKVTEKGKDVELRCDPISGHTALYWYRQSLGQGLEFLIYFQGNSAPDKSGLPSDRFSAERTGGSVSTLTIQRTQQEDSAVYLCASSLNSGGDYGYTFGSGTRLTVV.

This clone was found a few times. The genes are TRBV28 and TRBJ2-3, with D perhaps TRBD1 (5 bases). Per germline, CDR1 MDHEN and CDR2 SYDVKM. The germline V and J ends were trimmed by 8 bases and 0 bases, with 18 bases remaining between them. This CDR3 is 16 amino acids long. The chain's CDR3 is CASPKTADTSTDTQYF. CDR3 nucleotide sequence: TGTGCCAGCCCAAAAACCGCGGACACTAGCACAGATACGCAGTATTTT.

This clone was seen a few times. The CDR3 sequence: CASSLGSHGPHF. The CDR3 DNA reads as TGTGCCAGCAGTTTAGGCTCCCACGGTCCGCATTTT. This rearrangement joins TRBV28 to TRBJ1-5; D call uncertain. CDR1 and CDR2 from the germline V gene are MDHEN and SYDVKM. This CDR3 comprises 12 residues. Trimming stripped 2 bases from V and 15 bases from J, with 14 bases between.

The V and J genes are TRBV29-1 and TRBJ2-5; D gene ambiguous. CDR1 is SQVTM and CDR2 is ANQGSEA in the germline V gene. Trimming cost V 6 bases and J 4 bases, with 9 bases left between them. The CDR3 runs to 11 residues. This chain's CDR3 is CSVLLGETQYF. CDR3 bases: TGCAGCGTCCTCCTGGGAGAGACCCAGTACTTC.

J is TRBJ1-2 and V is TRBV5-6, with D possibly being TRBD1 (6 bases). Germline V lookup: CDR1 SGHDT, CDR2 YYEEEE. There are 13 residues in the CDR3. The ends were cut back, 3 bases at V and 4 bases at J, with 10 bases in the middle. CDR3 sequence reads: CASSYREGYGYTF. The CDR3 nucleotides are TGTGCCAGCAGCTACAGGGAAGGCTATGGCTACACCTTC.

The gene calls are TRBV29-1 and TRBJ2-6, with D hard to call. This CDR3 is built from 14 residues. Trimming shortened V by 6 bases and J by 2 bases, and 11 bases separated the two germline ends. The V gene's germline CDR1 is SQVTM and CDR2 ANQGSEA. CDR3 nucleotide sequence: TGCAGCGTACTTCCCTCTCCTGGGGCCAACGTCCTGACTTTC. It yields the protein CSVLPSPGANVLTF.

V usage is TRBV5-1 and J usage is TRBJ2-2; 7 bases are shared with TRBD1. In germline, CDR1 is SGHRS, CDR2 YFSETQ. CDR3 length equals 13 residues. Trimming cost V 9 bases and J 4 bases; bases outside gene matches: 6. The CDR3 reads CATRDSFTGELFF. The CDR3 region has the DNA TGCGCCACCAGGGACAGTTTCACCGGGGAGCTGTTTTTT.

The rearrangement uses TRBV5-1 and TRBJ1-2, with a possible D match to TRBD1 (5 bases). This CDR3 region has 15 residues. V was trimmed by 4 bases and J by 6 bases, leaving 19 bases between them. Germline V gene data show CDR1 as SGHRS and CDR2 as YFSETQ. CDR3 sequence: CASSKEGTIGHGYTF. CDR3 sequence (DNA): TGCGCCAGCAGCAAAGAGGGGACCATTGGACATGGCTACACCTTC. The full variable domain, its missing parts supplied by reference TRBV5-1 and TRBJ1-2, is KAGVTQTPRYLIKTRGQQVTLSCSPISGHRSVSWYQQTPGQGLQFLFEYFSETQRNKGNFPGRFSGRQFSNSRSEMNVSTLELGDSALYLCASSKEGTIGHGYTFGSGTRLTVV.

The chain has TRBV2 and TRBJ1-1; 9 bases are shared with TRBD1. The junction had 4 bases not matched to a gene; V was cut back by 10 bases and J by 1 base. The CDR3 has 13 residues. Germline CDR1 reads SNHLY; CDR2 reads FYNNEI. CDR3 amino acids: CATTGGRNTEAFF. In DNA, the CDR3 is TGTGCCACCACAGGGGGCAGGAACACTGAAGCTTTCTTT.

This clone was observed a few times. The rearrangement uses TRBV19 and TRBJ1-5; 7 positions match TRBD1. Losses at the gene ends were 7 bases for V and 4 bases for J; bases not matched to a gene: 4. This CDR3 region has 13 residues. CDR1 is LNHDA, CDR2 SQIVND, per germline (reference sequence). In DNA, the CDR3 is TGTGCCAGTACGGACAGGAGAAATCAGCCCCAGCATTTT. This gives the protein CASTDRRNQPQHF.

By share, this clone ranks as medium-sized. This chain connects TRBV9 to TRBJ2-5; D gene ambiguous. CDR3 length: 14 amino acids. Germline CDR1 reads SGDLS; CDR2 reads YYNGEE. V was trimmed by 3 bases and J by 5 bases, leaving 14 bases between them. CDR3 protein: CASSALHGRETQYF. DNA of the CDR3: TGTGCCAGCAGCGCACTACACGGGCGCGAGACCCAGTACTTC.

This chain connects TRBV30 to TRBJ1-4; a possible D gene is TRBD1 (6 bases). The V end was cut by 3 bases, the J end by 4 bases, with 15 bases between. The length of the CDR3 is 15 residues. Germline V CDR1 and CDR2: GTSNPN, SVGIG (reference sequence). The CDR3 loop reads CAWSPRDRINEKLFF. For the CDR3, the DNA is TGTGCCTGGAGCCCGCGAGACAGGATTAATGAAAAACTGTTTTTT. Combining the CDR3 with reference TRBV30 and TRBJ1-4 gives the whole variable domain SQTIHQWPATLVQPVGSPLSLECTVEGTSNPNLYWYRQAAGRGLQLLFYSVGIGQISSEVPQNLSASRPQDRQFILSSKKLLLSDSGFYLCAWSPRDRINEKLFFGSGTQLSVL.

The chain uses TRBV7-9 and TRBJ2-1; D remains unclear. V was cut by 2 bases and J by 8 bases, with 10 bases left in between. Per the germline V gene, CDR1 is SEHNR and CDR2 is FQNEAQ (reference sequence). The CDR3 is 13 amino acids. The CDR3 DNA is TGTGCCAGCAGCTTAACGGCCGCCGATGAGCAGTTCTTC. It yields the protein CASSLTAADEQFF.